These 13 T cell receptor beta chains were sequenced from one sample in a study of blood T cell repertoires in COVID-19. Sequenced by immunoSEQ multiplex PCR; TCRdb stores in-frame clones only, minus some. The sample has some 180,000 clones, around four fifths seen once. Sequences were obtained from peripheral blood. These receptors all stem from a woman aged 80 or over with COVID-19, enrolled during active disease.

This clone was seen a single time. The V call is TRBV5-1, the J call TRBJ1-2; 8 bases line up with TRBD1. J gave up 6 bases and V 5 bases, and 6 bases lay outside the gene matches. The germline CDR1 and CDR2 sequences are SGHRS and YFSETQ. The CDR3 is 13 residues long. The chain's CDR3 is CASRVDRDHGYTF. Here the CDR3 DNA reads TGCGCCAGCAGAGTGGACAGGGACCATGGCTACACCTTC. The full variable domain, with the rest looked up from reference TRBV5-1 and TRBJ1-2, is KAGVTQTPRYLIKTRGQQVTLSCSPISGHRSVSWYQQTPGQGLQFLFEYFSETQRNKGNFPGRFSGRQFSNSRSEMNVSTLELGDSALYLCASRVDRDHGYTFGSGTRLTVV.

This chain uses TRBV2 with TRBJ1-2; D uncertain. V was clipped by 7 bases and J by 5 bases, with 11 bases between them. Per germline, CDR1 SNHLY and CDR2 FYNNEI. This CDR3 has 12 amino acids. Here the CDR3 DNA reads TGTGCCAGCACAGAGGATTTATATGGCTACACCTTC. Encoded protein: CASTEDLYGYTF.

In DNA form, the CDR3 reads TGTGCCAGCAGCTTAATCTCCACCGGGGAGCTGTTTTTT. Its translation: CASSLISTGELFF. This chain links TRBV7-3 with TRBJ2-2, with no clear D. Germline-derived CDR1 and CDR2 are SGHTA and FQGTGA. V lost 1 base to trimming and J lost 4 bases, with 4 bases between them. The length of the CDR3 is 13 residues.

The chain combines TRBV5-1 with TRBJ1-2; D is uncertain. This CDR3 is built from 13 residues. Trimming stripped 3 bases from V and 1 base from J, with 7 bases between. The germline gives CDR1 SGHRS, CDR2 YFSETQ. CDR3 in amino acids: CASSSSVNYGYTF. The CDR3 region has the DNA TGCGCCAGCAGCTCGTCGGTTAACTATGGCTACACCTTC.

The V gene is TRBV12-3 or TRBV12-4, the J gene TRBJ1-2, with D unclear. Trimming shortened V by 1 base and J by 4 bases, and 4 bases separated the two germline ends. The CDR3 is made up of 12 amino acids. This chain's CDR3 is CASSLVLYGYTF. The CDR3 DNA sequence: TGTGCCAGCAGTTTAGTACTCTATGGCTACACCTTC.

This chain uses TRBV7-9 with TRBJ1-3, with a possible D match to TRBD1 (5 bases). Germline V gene sequence: CDR1 SEHNR, CDR2 FQNEAQ (reference sequence). The CDR3 contains 17 residues. Trimming removed 3 bases from V and 0 bases from J, with 15 bases in between. CDR3 DNA sequence: TGTGCCAGCAGCTTTTCCAGGGCCCACCTCTCTGGAAACACCATATATTTT. This codes for CASSFSRAHLSGNTIYF. Full variable domain (missing parts from reference TRBV7-9 and TRBJ1-3): DTGVSQNPRHKITKRGQNVTFRCDPISEHNRLYWYRQTLGQGPEFLTYFQNEAQLEKSRLLSDRFSAERPKGSFSTLEIQRTEQGDSAMYLCASSFSRAHLSGNTIYFGEGSWLTVV.

This clone was detected a few times. J is TRBJ1-1 and V is TRBV2, with D tentatively TRBD1 (5 bases). In germline, CDR1 is SNHLY, CDR2 FYNNEI. This CDR3 is built from 12 residues. The V end was cut by 4 bases, the J end by 5 bases, with 8 bases between. The CDR3, as DNA: TGTGCCAGCAGTGTGGGGGGGACTGAAGCTTTCTTT. Its translation: CASSVGGTEAFF.

The CDR3 sequence is CASSWGTGRGNTIYF. The CDR3 coding sequence is TGTGCCAGCAGCTGGGGGACAGGGCGCGGAAACACCATATATTTT. The chain is built from TRBV5-6 and TRBJ1-3; 9 nucleotides line up with TRBD1. Germline CDR1 reads SGHDT; CDR2 reads YYEEEE. CDR3 size: 15 residues. J was trimmed by 4 bases and V by 3 bases; bases with no gene match: 5.

The chain joins TRBV6-5 to TRBJ1-1; the D gene is possibly TRBD1 (6 bases). The germline V gene has CDR1 MNHEY and CDR2 SVGAGI. The CDR3 runs to 14 residues. V was shortened by 6 bases and J by 5 bases, with 16 bases between the two germline ends. CDR3 nucleotides: TGTGCCAGCAGACAAGGGAGGGGGAAGACTGAAGCTTTCTTT. Its protein product is CASRQGRGKTEAFF.

J is TRBJ1-2 and V is TRBV15; weak D call: TRBD1 (5 bases). Germline V CDR1 and CDR2: LNHNV, YYDKDF (reference sequence). Between the trimmed V and J ends, which lost 5 bases and 8 bases, there was a span of 12 bases. The CDR3 length is 12 residues. The CDR3 DNA follows: TGTGCCACCAGCTTTCAGGGATGGGGCTACACCTTC. It translates to CATSFQGWGYTF.

The J gene is TRBJ2-7, the V gene TRBV20-1; 8 positions match TRBD1. Germline CDR1 is DFQATT and CDR2 is SNEGSKA (reference sequence). This CDR3 contains 11 residues. Trimming removed 5 bases from V and 5 bases from J; junction bases left unmatched: 2. CDR3 loop: CSAPDRDEQYF. The CDR3 DNA follows: TGCAGTGCTCCGGACAGGGACGAGCAGTACTTC.

The sample holds one count of this clone. The chain joins TRBV3-1 (or the pseudogene TRBV3-2) to TRBJ2-2; D remains unclear. Trimming cost V 1 base and J 8 bases, with 5 bases left between them. This CDR3 is 12 amino acids long. Germline lookup yields CDR1 LGHDT and CDR2 YNNKEL (reference sequence). The chain's CDR3 is CASSQVQGELFF. CDR3 sequence (DNA): TGTGCCAGCAGCCAAGTGCAGGGGGAGCTGTTTTTT.

This chain joins TRBV4-2 and TRBJ1-3, with TRBD1 matching over 9 bases. The CDR3 loop spans 15 amino acids. The V gene's germline CDR1 is LGHNA and CDR2 YNFKEQ. V shed 4 bases, J shed 4 bases, and the junction held 5 bases outside the gene matches. The CDR3 reads CASSLPGTGGNTIYF. The DNA for the CDR3 is TGTGCCAGCAGCCTCCCCGGGACAGGGGGAAACACCATATATTTT.